The 5 T cell receptor beta chains listed next were all sequenced from one sample in a study of cytomegalovirus exposure and HLA in healthy donors. 13 Jbeta primers and 60 Vbeta primers were used for the PCR. Clones were sequenced by immunoSEQ multiplex PCR, and TCRdb holds only the in-frame ones, with some missing. The sample lists tens of thousands of clones, roughly 73% occurring once. Specimen: PBMCs. These receptors came from a man aged 40-55 years in good health and CMV-seronegative.

The rearrangement joins TRBV7-9 to TRBJ1-5; D uncertain. Trimming stripped 3 bases from V and 3 bases from J, with 9 bases between. The germline V gene encodes CDR1 SEHNR and CDR2 FQNEAQ (reference sequence). CDR3 length: 14 residues. CDR3 loop: CASSFEGFNQPQHF. The CDR3 nucleotides read TGTGCCAGCAGCTTTGAGGGTTTCAATCAGCCCCAGCATTTT.

The genes are TRBV7-2 and TRBJ2-7; no definite D call. Trimming pared 1 base from V and 4 bases from J, leaving 11 bases between. This CDR3 has 14 residues. The germline V gene has CDR1 SGHTA and CDR2 FQGNSA. CDR3: CASSLVTVAYEQYF. The CDR3 DNA reads as TGTGCCAGCAGCTTAGTTACGGTCGCGTACGAGCAGTACTTC.

The chain has TRBV7-9 and TRBJ2-7; TRBD1 agrees at 9 bases. V lost 1 base to trimming and J lost 3 bases; unmatched junction nucleotides: 7. Germline CDR1 SEHNR, CDR2 FQNEAQ (reference sequence). The CDR3 consists of 16 residues. The CDR3 region has the DNA TGTGCCAGCAGCTTAGATCGGACAGGGGCGGTCTACGAGCAGTACTTC. Translating it yields CASSLDRTGAVYEQYF.

The chain couples TRBV5-1 to TRBJ2-5; 8 positions agree with TRBD2. CDR1 and CDR2 from the germline V gene are SGHRS and YFSETQ. This CDR3 has 16 residues. V lost 0 bases, J lost 4 bases, and 8 bases stayed unmatched. In DNA, the CDR3 is TGCGCCAGCAGCTTGGACGCGGGGGGCCTCGGAGAGACCCAGTACTTC. It yields the protein CASSLDAGGLGETQYF.

This rearrangement joins TRBV7-9 to TRBJ2-5; 12 bases map to TRBD2. With 5 bases clipped from V and 3 bases from J, the junction kept 13 bases outside the gene matches. Germline V gene lookup returns CDR1 SEHNR and CDR2 FQNEAQ (reference sequence). CDR3 length equals 18 residues. This CDR3 is CASSPPRRLAGAEETQYF. In DNA form, the CDR3 reads TGTGCCAGCAGCCCCCCACGCCGACTAGCGGGAGCTGAAGAGACCCAGTACTTC.